The T cell receptor (beta chain) under discussion was sequenced for a study of post-analysis software for immune sequencing data. Study in general: Patients with relapsing-remitting, secondary progressive and progressive-relapsing multiple sclerosis courses were all represented. Findings and limits, study-wide: Analysis by F measure revealed that same-batch samples clustered strongly together. Controls showed lower frequencies than patients for several TRBV segments, and TRBV5-6, TRBV5-1 and TRBV20-1 were among these. Normalized Chao1 diversity in multiple sclerosis patients fell significantly below that of controls.

Germline CDR1 reads SGHVS; CDR2 reads FQNEAQ. The CDR3 is made up of 17 amino acids. Trimming removed 5 bases from V and 1 base from J, with 19 bases in between. Unique molecular identifiers tagged the TCR beta cDNA libraries. Each CDR3 protein gets one entry after TCRdb re-called the PCR reads with MiXCR. The sample has approximately 770,000 distinct CDR3 sequences, 40% to 55% seen once. The sample holds a few counts of this clonotype. Its antigen is unknown. The sequenced material came from blood. This sequence originates from a girl aged 10 to 17 with multiple sclerosis. This chain links TRBV7-8 with TRBJ2-3; D call uncertain. Here the CDR3 reads CASSPRPTTIRTDTQYF. CDR3 nucleotide sequence: TGTGCCAGCAGCCCGAGACCCACAACCATACGCACAGATACGCAGTATTTT. The full variable domain, its missing parts supplied by reference TRBV7-8 and TRBJ2-3, is GAGVSQSPRYKVAKRGQDVALRCDPISGHVSLFWYQQALGQGPEFLTYFQNEAQLDKSGLPSDRFFAERPEGSVSTLKIQRTQQEDSAVYLCASSPRPTTIRTDTQYFGPGTRLTVL.